This T cell receptor beta chain was observed in a study of cytomegalovirus exposure and HLA in healthy donors. The CDR3 has 15 residues. V lost 0 bases to trimming and J lost 8 bases, with 13 bases between them. CDR1 SEHNR and CDR2 FQNEAQ come from the germline V gene (reference sequence). A multiplex PCR was run with 60 Vbeta primers and 13 Jbeta primers. This table comes from immunoSEQ multiplex PCR, and its TCRdb copy is limited to in-frame clones, with some not included. The sample carries 100,000 or so clones, about 80% recorded once. The clonotype comes from a human donor in good health. This rearrangement joins TRBV7-9 to TRBJ1-4; the D gene is possibly TRBD1 (6 bases). Sequenced input: PBMCs. DNA for the CDR3: TGTGCCAGCAGCTTAGCAGAGGGAGGGGGAGAAAAACTGTTTTTT. It is translated as CASSLAEGGGEKLFF.